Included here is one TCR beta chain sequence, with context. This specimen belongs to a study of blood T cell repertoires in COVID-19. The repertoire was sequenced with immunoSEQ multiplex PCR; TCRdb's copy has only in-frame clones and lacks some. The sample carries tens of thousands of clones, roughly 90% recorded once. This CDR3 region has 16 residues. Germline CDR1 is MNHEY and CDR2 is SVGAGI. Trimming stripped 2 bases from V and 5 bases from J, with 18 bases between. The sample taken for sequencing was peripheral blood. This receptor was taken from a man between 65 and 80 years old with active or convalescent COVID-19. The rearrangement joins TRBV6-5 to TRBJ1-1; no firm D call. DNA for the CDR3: TGTGCCAGCAGTTACCGTGTGCAGCCCCGGGAGACTGAAGCTTTCTTT. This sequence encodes CASSYRVQPRETEAFF.